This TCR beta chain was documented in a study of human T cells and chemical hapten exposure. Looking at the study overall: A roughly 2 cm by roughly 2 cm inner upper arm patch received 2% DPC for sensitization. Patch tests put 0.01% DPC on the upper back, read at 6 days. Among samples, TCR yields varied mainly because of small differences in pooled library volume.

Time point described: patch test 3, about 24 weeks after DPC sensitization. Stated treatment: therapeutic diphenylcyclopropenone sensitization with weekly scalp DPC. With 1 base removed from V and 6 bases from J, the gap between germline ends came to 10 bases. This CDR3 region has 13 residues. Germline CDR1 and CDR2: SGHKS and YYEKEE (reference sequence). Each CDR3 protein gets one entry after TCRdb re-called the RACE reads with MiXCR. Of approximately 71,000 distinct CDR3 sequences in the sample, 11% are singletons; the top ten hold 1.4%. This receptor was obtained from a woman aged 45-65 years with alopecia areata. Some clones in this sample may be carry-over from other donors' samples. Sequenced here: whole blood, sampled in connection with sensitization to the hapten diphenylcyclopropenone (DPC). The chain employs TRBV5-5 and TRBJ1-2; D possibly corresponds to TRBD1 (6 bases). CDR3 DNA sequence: TGTGCCAGCAGCTTGACAGGGTCCAATGGCTACACCTTC. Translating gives CASSLTGSNGYTF. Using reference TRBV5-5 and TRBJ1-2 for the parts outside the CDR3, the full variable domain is DAGVTQSPTHLIKTRGQQVTLRCSPISGHKSVSWYQQVLGQGPQFIFQYYEKEERGRGNFPDRFSARQFPNYSSELNVNALLLGDSALYLCASSLTGSNGYTFGSGTRLTVV.